Below, 17 T cell receptor beta chains from the same sample are listed, as sequenced in a study of PD-L1 blockade in urothelial cancer. Assay: immunoSEQ multiplex PCR; the TCRdb copy retains only in-frame clones and omits some. The table has about 37,000 clones, 70% to 85% seen once. The sample was PBMCs, taken around atezolizumab (anti-PD-L1) treatment. The receptors originated from a man aged 55 to 70 with urothelial cancer.

The CDR3 DNA reads as TGTGCCAGCAGTTACTCGGTCGGCTACGAGCAGTACTTC. It is translated as CASSYSVGYEQYF. The gene calls are TRBV6-5 and TRBJ2-7; D gene ambiguous. The germline CDR1 and CDR2 sequences are MNHEY and SVGAGI. The V gene lost 0 bases and the J gene lost 3 bases, with 6 bases spanning the gap. The CDR3 totals 13 residues.

The chain carries TRBV2 and TRBJ1-2; 8 bases are shared with TRBD1. Germline lookup yields CDR1 SNHLY and CDR2 FYNNEI. There are 12 residues in the CDR3. J lost 8 bases, V lost 5 bases, and 4 bases had no gene match. The DNA for the CDR3 is TGTGCCAGCAGTCCGACAGGGGAGGGCTACACCTTC. It translates to CASSPTGEGYTF.

CDR3 region: CATSRGAREGKGYEQYF. The CDR3 nucleotides read TGTGCCACCAGCAGAGGGGCCCGGGAGGGGAAAGGTTACGAGCAGTACTTC. The chain employs TRBV15 and TRBJ2-7, with 8 bases aligning to TRBD2. Germline values: CDR1 LNHNV, CDR2 YYDKDF (reference sequence). Trimming at V came to 1 base and at J to 4 bases, leaving 12 bases not matched to a gene. CDR3 length equals 17 residues.

The chain carries TRBV5-4 and TRBJ2-1; 12 nucleotides align to TRBD2. The length of the CDR3 is 15 residues. With V trimmed by 5 bases and J by 6 bases, 6 bases remained unmatched. Germline values: CDR1 SGHNT, CDR2 YYREEE (reference sequence). The chain's CDR3 is CASRNGTSGLNEQFF. Here the CDR3 DNA reads TGTGCCAGCAGAAATGGGACTAGCGGGCTCAATGAGCAGTTCTTC.

The chain joins TRBV6-5 to TRBJ2-7; 7 bases are shared with TRBD2. The CDR3 contains 13 residues. From germline, CDR1 is MNHEY and CDR2 SVGAGI. V lost 5 bases to trimming and J lost 10 bases; unmatched junction nucleotides: 11. CDR3 loop: CASSRAGELTQYF. For the CDR3, the DNA is TGTGCCAGCAGTCGCGCGGGAGAGCTAACTCAGTACTTC.

This sequence joins TRBV7-8 and TRBJ2-7; D perhaps matches TRBD2 (7 bases). CDR3 length: 15 amino acids. Germline lookup yields CDR1 SGHVS and CDR2 FQNEAQ. Trimming took off 3 bases at V and 4 bases at J, with 16 bases between the two ends. CDR3 DNA: TGTGCCAGCAGCTTGGGGGGGGCAGGGGCATACGAGCAGTACTTC. This gives the protein CASSLGGAGAYEQYF. Complete variable domain (other parts from reference TRBV7-8 and TRBJ2-7): GAGVSQSPRYKVAKRGQDVALRCDPISGHVSLFWYQQALGQGPEFLTYFQNEAQLDKSGLPSDRFFAERPEGSVSTLKIQRTQQEDSAVYLCASSLGGAGAYEQYFGPGTRLTVT.

This chain's CDR3 is CASSLVLSYNEQFF. CDR3 nucleotides: TGTGCCAGCAGCTTGGTACTCTCCTACAATGAGCAGTTCTTC. The chain carries TRBV5-6 and TRBJ2-1; D is uncertain. The CDR3 runs to 14 residues. The V end was cut by 0 bases, the J end by 0 bases, with 4 bases between. Germline values: CDR1 SGHDT, CDR2 YYEEEE.

The gene calls are TRBV2 and TRBJ1-2, with TRBD1 as a possible D gene (6 bases). This CDR3 has 15 amino acids. Germline CDR1 and CDR2: SNHLY and FYNNEI. The V and J ends lost 0 bases and 4 bases respectively, with 12 bases between them. This chain's CDR3 is CASSEAGIRGYGYTF. CDR3 sequence (DNA): TGTGCCAGCAGTGAAGCCGGGATCAGGGGCTATGGCTACACCTTC.

The rearrangement links TRBV9 to TRBJ2-7, with 7 nucleotides matching TRBD2. CDR1 and CDR2 from the germline V gene are SGDLS and YYNGEE. The CDR3 runs 16 residues. V shed 4 bases, J shed 7 bases, and the junction held 17 bases outside the gene matches. The CDR3 region is CASSPRGSGATGEQYF. CDR3 DNA: TGTGCCAGCAGCCCCAGAGGGAGCGGGGCCACGGGGGAGCAGTACTTC.

The rearrangement links TRBV5-4 to TRBJ1-2; D gene unclear. The CDR3 length is 13 residues. Germline V lookup: CDR1 SGHNT, CDR2 YYREEE (reference sequence). The germline V and J ends were trimmed by 0 bases and 8 bases, with 11 bases remaining between them. The CDR3 loop is CASSLAGLEGYTF. The CDR3 DNA is TGTGCCAGCAGCTTGGCTGGGCTCGAGGGCTACACCTTC.

About this clone itself: Other DNA sequences in the sample encode the same CDR3. The chain joins TRBV30 to TRBJ1-2, with TRBD1 matching 7 bases. This CDR3 is 13 amino acids long. Trimming removed 5 bases from V and 5 bases from J; junction bases left unmatched: 8. Germline V lookup: CDR1 GTSNPN, CDR2 SVGIG (reference sequence). CDR3 in DNA: TGTGCCTGGTCTAGGGACAGACCATATGGCTACACCTTC. Translation gives CAWSRDRPYGYTF.

V usage is TRBV6-1 and J usage is TRBJ1-2; TRBD1 agrees at 8 bases. The ends lost 6 bases at V and 8 bases at J; junction bases unmatched: 14. CDR3 length: 15 residues. Germline CDR1 is MNHNS and CDR2 is SASEGT. The CDR3 coding sequence is TGTGCCAGCAGGGCCGGGACAGGAACAACTAGGGGCTACACCTTC. It yields the protein CASRAGTGTTRGYTF.

This clone was counted a few times. The genes are TRBV28 and TRBJ2-7; D is uncertain. Between the trimmed V and J ends, which lost 5 bases and 0 bases, there was a span of 11 bases. CDR1 is MDHEN and CDR2 is SYDVKM in the germline V gene. The CDR3 has 14 amino acids. CDR3 sequence: CASSIVGGSYEQYF. In DNA, the CDR3 is TGTGCCAGCAGTATAGTCGGCGGCTCCTACGAGCAGTACTTC.

This clone turned up a few times. The V and J genes are TRBV4-2 and TRBJ1-1; possibly TRBD1 for D (6 bases). The CDR3 loop spans 14 amino acids. V was clipped by 5 bases and J by 1 base, with 11 bases between them. The germline V gene has CDR1 LGHNA and CDR2 YNFKEQ. The CDR3 region has the DNA TGTGCCAGCAGCGTCGGGGGGCAGAACACTGAAGCTTTCTTT. It is translated as CASSVGGQNTEAFF.

The chain carries TRBV18 and TRBJ1-1, with D hard to call. This CDR3 has 15 residues. V dropped 0 bases and J dropped 2 bases, with 10 bases sitting between them. Germline V gene data show CDR1 as KGHSH and CDR2 as LQKENI. CDR3 nucleotide sequence: TGTGCCAGCTCACCACCGCGTACAGCTAACACTGAAGCTTTCTTT. Translating it yields CASSPPRTANTEAFF.

The V gene is TRBV19, the J gene TRBJ2-7; maybe TRBD1 (5 bases). The CDR3 totals 13 residues. Germline V gene lookup returns CDR1 LNHDA and CDR2 SQIVND (reference sequence). Trimming pared 6 bases from V and 3 bases from J, leaving 12 bases between. CDR3 amino acids: CASRYSDSYEQYF. The CDR3 DNA follows: TGTGCCAGTAGATATTCAGACAGCTACGAGCAGTACTTC. The full variable domain, in which reference TRBV19 and TRBJ2-7 provide the parts outside the CDR3, is DGGITQSPKYLFRKEGQNVTLSCEQNLNHDAMYWYRQDPGQGLRLIYYSQIVNDFQKGDIAEGYSVSREKKESFPLTVTSAQKNPTAFYLCASRYSDSYEQYFGPGTRLTVT.

The V gene is TRBV9, the J gene TRBJ2-3, with 7 bases matching TRBD2. Germline V CDR1 and CDR2: SGDLS, YYNGEE. This CDR3 has 15 amino acids. V lost 3 bases, J lost 2 bases, and 6 bases stayed unmatched. CDR3 amino acids: CASSGAGYFTDTQYF. The CDR3 DNA is TGTGCCAGCAGCGGAGCGGGGTACTTCACAGATACGCAGTATTTT.